This record concerns one T cell receptor (beta chain) sequence. As yet, its antigen is unknown. The DNA ends 3 residues before the CDR3 does, and the rest of the CDR3 is filled in from the germline J gene. Clones were read by immunoSEQ multiplex PCR, and TCRdb kept only the in-frame ones, dropping some. This sample contains around 31,000 clones. This entry comes from a study of T cells in women clearing cervical HPV infection. Study-wide context: Control women cleared a single incident HPV16 infection within 12 months.

Per the germline V gene, CDR1 is SGHAT and CDR2 is FQNNGV. V gave up 4 bases and J gave up 0 bases, with 9 bases separating them. This CDR3 is 15 amino acids long. General study points: Controls had more TRBV6-7 (roughly 0.16%) than cases (approximately 0.11%).

The chain recombines TRBV11-2 with TRBJ2-2, with D perhaps TRBD2 (7 bases). The sequencing sample was made of blood buffy coat. The TCR was taken from a woman between 18 and 75 years old with a cervical HPV16 infection that either progressed to CIN3+ or cleared (not recorded which). The CDR3 bases that were read are TGTGCCAGCAGCTGGCGGGGGCCGAACACCGGGGAG. Translated, it gives CASSWRGPNTGE. The complete CDR3 protein is CASSWRGPNTGELFF.